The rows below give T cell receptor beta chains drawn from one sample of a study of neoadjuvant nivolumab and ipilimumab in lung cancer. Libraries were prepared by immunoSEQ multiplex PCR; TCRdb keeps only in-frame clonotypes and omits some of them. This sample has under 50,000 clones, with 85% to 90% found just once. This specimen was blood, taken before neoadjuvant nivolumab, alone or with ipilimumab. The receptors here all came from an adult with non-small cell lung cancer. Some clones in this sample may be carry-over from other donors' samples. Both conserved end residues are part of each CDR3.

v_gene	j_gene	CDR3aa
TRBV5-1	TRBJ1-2	CASHSGALRYGYTF
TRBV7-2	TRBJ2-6	CASSLRGRASGANVLTF
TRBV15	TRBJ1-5	CATSRDRTPQPQHF
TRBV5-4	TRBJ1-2	CASSLTGSYGYTF
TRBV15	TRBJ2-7	CATSRDGRDEQYF
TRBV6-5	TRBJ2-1	CASSPGTEQFF
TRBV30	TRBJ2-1	CALAGAYNEQFF
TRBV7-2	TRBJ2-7	CASSLEAGFSYEQYF
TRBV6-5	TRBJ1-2	CASFSAPGMSYGYTF
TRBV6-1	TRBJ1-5	CASSETTGRTNQPQHF
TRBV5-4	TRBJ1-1	CASSLKGPSNTEAFF
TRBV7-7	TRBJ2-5	CASGFGQGGTQYF
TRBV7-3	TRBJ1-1	CASSLIGGDASTEAFF
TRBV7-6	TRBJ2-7	CASSLAQGPSYEQYF
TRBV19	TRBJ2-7	CASSNPGRKAYEQYF
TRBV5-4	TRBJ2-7	CASSLIRTSGRSYEQYF
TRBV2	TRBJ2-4	CATRDRGPNIQYF
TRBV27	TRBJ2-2	CASSGTLNTGELFF
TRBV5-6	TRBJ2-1	CASSRPSGSLYNEQFF
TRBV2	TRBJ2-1	CASSEAWGIGGNEQFF
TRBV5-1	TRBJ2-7	CASKGDYHEQYF
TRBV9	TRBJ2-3	CASSVELAGATDTQYF
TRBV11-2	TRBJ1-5	CASSLEGDQPQHF
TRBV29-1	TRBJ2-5	CSVSKVETQYF
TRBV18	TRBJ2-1	CASSPGNEQFF
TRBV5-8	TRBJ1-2	CASSGLQAFGGYTF
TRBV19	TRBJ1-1	CATQGDWNTEAFF
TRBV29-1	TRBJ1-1	CSVSDRGNTEAFF
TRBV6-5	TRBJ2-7	CASSSGGGRYEQYF
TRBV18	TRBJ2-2	CASSPGLAGPNTGELFF
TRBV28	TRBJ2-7	CASSRPLTGGAEQYF
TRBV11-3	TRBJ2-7	CASSLTHGGSYEQYF
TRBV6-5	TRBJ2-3	CASGDIGLTDTQYF
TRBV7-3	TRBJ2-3	CASSLYSGSGTDTQYF
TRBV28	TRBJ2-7	CASRTGDYEQYF
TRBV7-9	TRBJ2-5	CASSSPPQTQYF
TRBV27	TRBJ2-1	CASSSDSQYYNEQFF
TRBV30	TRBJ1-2	CAWDRAHGYTF
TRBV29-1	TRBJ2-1	CSVGENNEQFF
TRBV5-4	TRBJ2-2	CASGLTGTGELFF
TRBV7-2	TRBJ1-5	CASSLTGPTNQPQHF
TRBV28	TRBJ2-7	CASQEAGAFSRTSGLYEQYF
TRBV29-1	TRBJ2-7	CSVGGVESGSLHEQYF
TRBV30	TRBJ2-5	CAWSAFQETQYF
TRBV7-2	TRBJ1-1	CASSRRGGTEAFF
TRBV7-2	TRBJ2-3	CATLPRDRSPDTQYF
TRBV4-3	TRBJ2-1	CASSQLGLTLNEQFF
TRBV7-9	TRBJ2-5	CASTQTQETQYF
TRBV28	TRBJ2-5	CASSNREGVQETQYF
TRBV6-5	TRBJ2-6	CASGTSSGANVLTF
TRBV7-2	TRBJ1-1	CASSPTPGVNTEAFF
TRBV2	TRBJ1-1	CASSGGGGRTEAFF
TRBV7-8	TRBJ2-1	CASSLAMAVNEQFF
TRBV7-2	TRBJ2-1	CASSRASGLGLYNEQFF
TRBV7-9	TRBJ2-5	CASSLDTQETQYF